The 17 T cell receptor beta chains in this list originate from one sample, sequenced in a study of blood T cell repertoires in COVID-19 (dated by TCRdb to the early 2020s). Libraries were prepared through the immunoSEQ multiplex PCR assay. In its TCRdb copy, this immuneACCESS table keeps in-frame sequences only and misses some clones. Where compared with another copy, unresolved V genes explain less than half of these, and the others have no known cause. In this sample the table shows over 100,000 clones, over 75% of which occur a single time. The top ten clonotypes cover about 4.2% of the sample. Material for sequencing was peripheral blood. These TCRs come from a woman aged 70-85 years with acute or convalescent COVID-19.

This clone has just a few counts. The V call is TRBV5-1, the J call TRBJ2-2; weak D call: TRBD1 (6 bases). This CDR3 comprises 16 residues. Trimming stripped 3 bases from V and 6 bases from J, with 18 bases between. Germline V CDR1 and CDR2: SGHRS, YFSETQ. In DNA, the CDR3 is TGCGCCAGCAGCTCCTTACAGGGCGATAATGCCGGGGAGCTGTTTTTT. Translated, it gives CASSSLQGDNAGELFF.

The chain employs TRBV29-1 and TRBJ1-1; 9 bases match TRBD1. With V trimmed by 7 bases and J by 6 bases, 3 bases remained unmatched. CDR3 length equals 11 residues. The germline CDR1 and CDR2 sequences are SQVTM and ANQGSEA. The CDR3 is CSATGGAEAFF. DNA of the CDR3: TGCAGCGCCACAGGGGGCGCTGAAGCTTTCTTT.

The gene calls are TRBV25-1 and TRBJ1-2; a weak D match, TRBD1 (6 bases). The CDR3 has 15 amino acids. The germline V gene has CDR1 MGHDK and CDR2 SYGVNS. V was pared by 2 bases and J by 3 bases, with 13 bases between. The CDR3 sequence is CASSEGGAGDYGYTF. The CDR3 bases are TGTGCCAGCAGTGAAGGGGGGGCCGGCGACTATGGCTACACCTTC.

The chain combines TRBV19 with TRBJ1-1, with TRBD1 identical over 10 bases. The CDR3 is 17 amino acids. V shed 7 bases and J 0 bases; nucleotides not matched to a gene: 11. Germline lookup yields CDR1 LNHDA and CDR2 SQIVND (reference sequence). The CDR3 DNA reads as TGTGCCAGTACCACGGTTGGGACAGGGGCCATGAACACTGAAGCTTTCTTT. This codes for CASTTVGTGAMNTEAFF.

This clone was picked up many times. This sequence joins TRBV10-3 and TRBJ1-5, with D perhaps TRBD1 (5 bases). The CDR3 contains 15 residues. Germline V gene sequence: CDR1 ENHRY, CDR2 SYGVKD. With 2 bases removed from V and 5 bases from J, the gap between germline ends came to 13 bases. The CDR3 bases are TGTGCCATCAGTGAGAGGGCGGAGGGGTATCAGCCCCAGCATTTT. Its translation is CAISERAEGYQPQHF.

The CDR3 DNA reads as TGTGCCAGCAGAAGTGCGGTCTTAGGGACCCAGTACTTC. Its protein product is CASRSAVLGTQYF. V usage is TRBV7-2 and J usage is TRBJ2-5; D is unclear. V was shortened by 6 bases and J by 7 bases, with 15 bases between the two germline ends. Germline loops: CDR1 SGHTA, CDR2 FQGNSA. There are 13 residues in the CDR3.

The CDR3 DNA reads as TGTGCCAGCAGCTCGACAGGGGGCTTCAATCAGCCCCAGCATTTT. Translating it yields CASSSTGGFNQPQHF. The chain joins TRBV2 to TRBJ1-5, with 10 bases identical to TRBD1. Trimming removed 6 bases from V and 3 bases from J; junction bases left unmatched: 5. This CDR3 contains 15 residues. The germline CDR1 and CDR2 sequences are SNHLY and FYNNEI. The variable domain in full, with the rest retrieved from reference TRBV2 and TRBJ1-5, is EPEVTQTPSHQVTQMGQEVILRCVPISNHLYFYWYRQILGQKVEFLVSFYNNEISEKSEIFDDQFSVERPDGSNFTLKIRSTKLEDSAMYFCASSSTGGFNQPQHFGDGTRLSIL.

The gene calls are TRBV15 and TRBJ1-5, with unresolved D. Germline assignment: CDR1 LNHNV and CDR2 YYDKDF (reference sequence). The V end was cut by 0 bases, the J end by 5 bases, with 11 bases between. The CDR3 is made up of 15 amino acids. In DNA form, the CDR3 reads TGTGCCACCAGCAGAGATGGGTCGGAGGATCAGCCCCAGCATTTT. It specifies CATSRDGSEDQPQHF.

J is TRBJ2-3 and V is TRBV11-2, with TRBD2 identical over 11 bases. J lost 1 base, V lost 0 bases, and 6 bases had no gene match. There are 18 residues in the CDR3. The V gene's germline CDR1 is SGHAT and CDR2 FQNNGV. Here the CDR3 DNA reads TGTGCCAGCAGCTTAGATCAGGGGGGACTAGCGGGCACAGATACGCAGTATTTT. Translated, it gives CASSLDQGGLAGTDTQYF.

This chain links TRBV6-6 with TRBJ2-1; 11 nucleotides line up with TRBD2. Germline trimming cut 5 bases from V and 10 bases from J; bases unmatched to any gene: 4. Germline values: CDR1 MNHNY, CDR2 SVGAGI (reference sequence). The CDR3 totals 13 residues. The CDR3 region has the DNA TGTGCCAGCAGTGACCGGACTAGCGGGGAGCAGTTCTTC. Protein sequence: CASSDRTSGEQFF.

The J gene is TRBJ2-5, the V gene TRBV7-6; TRBD1 agrees at 9 bases. The CDR3 sequence is 15 residues long. In germline, CDR1 is SGHVS, CDR2 FNYEAQ. V gave up 5 bases and J gave up 1 base; unmatched junction bases: 5. The CDR3 sequence: CASSNNRGRQETQYF. Here the CDR3 DNA reads TGTGCCAGCAGCAATAACAGGGGGCGCCAAGAGACCCAGTACTTC.

This clone was detected a few times. V is TRBV7-9 and J is TRBJ1-1; tentative D call: TRBD1 (6 bases). Trimming removed 5 bases at V and 3 bases at J, with 13 bases between. CDR3 size: 14 residues. Germline CDR1 reads SEHNR; CDR2 reads FQNEAQ (reference sequence). The CDR3 coding sequence is TGTGCCAGCAGCGGTGGGACAATAGACACTGAAGCTTTCTTT. This sequence encodes CASSGGTIDTEAFF.

The chain employs TRBV5-8 and TRBJ1-5; 8 bases align to TRBD1. The V gene's germline CDR1 is SGHTS and CDR2 YDEGEE. The trim removed 0 bases at V and 6 bases at J, leaving 8 bases unmatched. This CDR3 spans 16 amino acids. CDR3 DNA: TGTGCCAGCAGCTTGGACGGACAGGGCGGATTTCAGCCCCAGCATTTT. This encodes CASSLDGQGGFQPQHF.

The chain is built from TRBV6-5 and TRBJ1-6; weak D call: TRBD1 (5 bases). The germline V gene encodes CDR1 MNHEY and CDR2 SVGAGI. Trimming took off 4 bases at V and 1 base at J, with 11 bases between the two ends. The CDR3 extends over 16 amino acids. The CDR3 region has the DNA TGTGCCAGCAGTTCCCTGGGGGGTTCCTATAATTCACCCCTCCACTTT. This codes for CASSSLGGSYNSPLHF.

The V call is TRBV4-2, the J call TRBJ2-5, with D possibly being TRBD1 (5 bases). The CDR3 is 15 amino acids. V was clipped by 0 bases and J by 7 bases, with 15 bases between them. Germline lookup yields CDR1 LGHNA and CDR2 YNFKEQ. The CDR3 DNA reads as TGTGCCAGCAGCCAAGATAGGGGCGGTTCCATGACCCAGTACTTC. It codes for CASSQDRGGSMTQYF.

In this sample, this clone turned up a few times. The chain recombines TRBV11-2 with TRBJ2-1; maybe TRBD2 (6 bases). This CDR3 has 14 residues. V was cut by 8 bases and J by 2 bases, with 13 bases left in between. Germline assignment: CDR1 SGHAT and CDR2 FQNNGV. CDR3 nucleotides: TGTGCCAGCGGTGGGGGGTTGACCTACAATGAGCAGTTCTTC. Encoded protein: CASGGGLTYNEQFF.

The V call is TRBV5-6, the J call TRBJ2-2; possibly TRBD2 for D (6 bases). The V end lost 0 bases, the J end lost 1 base, and 19 bases lay between the germline ends. This CDR3 has 19 amino acids. The V gene's germline CDR1 is SGHDT and CDR2 YYEEEE. CDR3: CASSLGGFRDSRNTGELFF. The DNA for the CDR3 is TGTGCCAGCAGCTTGGGAGGGTTTAGGGACTCCCGGAACACCGGGGAGCTGTTTTTT.